A single sample is the source of the 19 T cell receptor beta chains below, sequenced in a study of blood T cell repertoires in COVID-19. Only in-frame clones appear in the TCRdb table, and some are missing; sequencing was by immunoSEQ multiplex PCR. The repertoire includes under 200,000 clones, 85% of them detected once, and 0.9% to 0.95% sits in the top ten. The source material was peripheral blood. All receptors derive from a man aged 55 to 70 with COVID-19, enrolled during active disease.

Only a few counts were recorded for this clone. This chain links TRBV27 with TRBJ2-1; TRBD1 agrees at 7 bases. CDR3 length equals 15 residues. Germline trimming cut 4 bases from V and 2 bases from J; bases unmatched to any gene: 5. Germline V CDR1 and CDR2: MNHEY, SMNVEV (reference sequence). The CDR3 here is CASSSDRLAYNEQFF. In DNA form, the CDR3 reads TGTGCCAGCAGTTCGGACAGGTTAGCCTACAATGAGCAGTTCTTC.

This chain connects TRBV11-2 to TRBJ1-1; maybe TRBD1 (5 bases). The CDR3 has 13 amino acids. Trimming took off 2 bases at V and 7 bases at J, with 11 bases between the two ends. The germline V gene encodes CDR1 SGHAT and CDR2 FQNNGV. The chain's CDR3 is CASSLYRQGEAFF. For the CDR3, the DNA is TGTGCCAGCAGCTTATACAGGCAGGGTGAAGCTTTCTTT.

The gene calls are TRBV12-3 or TRBV12-4 and TRBJ1-3, with no clear D. This CDR3 is built from 13 residues. Trimming left V 6 bases short and J 2 bases short, with 8 bases between. The CDR3 region is CASSPGTGNTIYF. The CDR3 nucleotides are TGTGCCAGCAGCCCCGGGACTGGAAACACCATATATTTT.

The gene calls are TRBV5-6 and TRBJ1-5; D is uncertain. This CDR3 has 15 residues. The V end lost 1 base, the J end lost 5 bases, and 13 bases lay between the germline ends. CDR1 and CDR2 (germline): SGHDT, YYEEEE. CDR3 loop: CASSLSGREDQPQHF. In DNA, the CDR3 is TGTGCCAGCAGCTTGTCCGGGCGGGAAGATCAGCCCCAGCATTTT.

The rearrangement joins TRBV19 to TRBJ1-1, with TRBD1 as a possible D gene (5 bases). Germline values: CDR1 LNHDA, CDR2 SQIVND (reference sequence). The length of the CDR3 is 14 residues. V was trimmed by 7 bases and J by 1 base, leaving 13 bases between them. In nucleotides, the CDR3 is TGTGCCAGTACCATACTCCAGGGGAACACTGAAGCTTTCTTT. Protein sequence: CASTILQGNTEAFF. The full variable domain, its missing parts supplied by reference TRBV19 and TRBJ1-1, is DGGITQSPKYLFRKEGQNVTLSCEQNLNHDAMYWYRQDPGQGLRLIYYSQIVNDFQKGDIAEGYSVSREKKESFPLTVTSAQKNPTAFYLCASTILQGNTEAFFGQGTRLTVV.

The chain combines TRBV28 with TRBJ1-2; 12 bases match TRBD1. Germline V gene sequence: CDR1 MDHEN, CDR2 SYDVKM. J lost 3 bases, V lost 5 bases, and 10 bases had no gene match. The CDR3 is made up of 17 amino acids. The CDR3 here is CASSPTPGTGGDYGYTF. CDR3 DNA: TGTGCCAGCAGTCCCACTCCCGGGACAGGGGGCGACTATGGCTACACCTTC.

The chain uses TRBV2 and TRBJ2-7; 7 nucleotides match TRBD1. The CDR3 totals 14 residues. CDR1 is SNHLY, CDR2 FYNNEI, per germline. V shed 5 bases, J shed 0 bases, and the junction held 4 bases outside the gene matches. As DNA, the CDR3 is TGTGCCAGCAGTTGGGACAGCCCCTCCTACGAGCAGTACTTC. This gives the protein CASSWDSPSYEQYF.

This clone was detected once. This chain links TRBV4-2 with TRBJ1-2; no firm D call. The germline V gene has CDR1 LGHNA and CDR2 YNFKEQ. The V end lost 4 bases, the J end lost 5 bases, and 17 bases lay between the germline ends. This CDR3 region has 15 residues. CDR3 coding DNA: TGTGCCAGCAGCCCCGAGAGAGGGAATTCATATGGCTACACCTTC. Translating gives CASSPERGNSYGYTF.

The CDR3 nucleotides are TGTGCCAGCAGCTCTGCAGGAGGGGTATTGCCCCACTTT. It encodes CASSSAGGVLPHF. The genes are TRBV6-1 and TRBJ1-6; possible D gene TRBD1, 5 bases. The germline CDR1 and CDR2 sequences are MNHNS and SASEGT. This CDR3 contains 13 residues. Trimming removed 6 bases at V and 18 bases at J, with 21 bases between.

This chain uses TRBV5-1 with TRBJ2-7; 8 nucleotides line up with TRBD1. CDR3 size: 15 residues. V trimming: 5 bases; J trimming: 1 base; junction bases outside the gene matches: 8. In germline, CDR1 is SGHRS, CDR2 YFSETQ. CDR3: CASSTQGATSYEQYF. CDR3 nucleotides: TGCGCCAGCAGTACCCAGGGGGCAACTTCCTACGAGCAGTACTTC. The full variable domain, rest sourced from reference TRBV5-1 and TRBJ2-7, is KAGVTQTPRYLIKTRGQQVTLSCSPISGHRSVSWYQQTPGQGLQFLFEYFSETQRNKGNFPGRFSGRQFSNSRSEMNVSTLELGDSALYLCASSTQGATSYEQYFGPGTRLTVT.

The J gene is TRBJ1-6, the V gene TRBV27; 8 nucleotides align to TRBD1. There are 14 residues in the CDR3. CDR1 MNHEY and CDR2 SMNVEV come from the germline V gene (reference sequence). J lost 7 bases, V lost 3 bases, and 2 bases had no gene match. This CDR3 reads CASSFRQGNSPLHF. The DNA of the CDR3 is TGTGCCAGCAGTTTTAGACAGGGGAATTCACCCCTCCACTTT.

The chain links TRBV11-1 to TRBJ2-5, with D possibly TRBD2 on 5 matching bases. The germline CDR1 and CDR2 sequences are SGHAT and FQDESV (reference sequence). The CDR3 length is 13 residues. The V end was cut by 5 bases, the J end by 1 base, with 8 bases between. This CDR3 is CASSRGRQETQYF. CDR3 nucleotides: TGTGCCAGCAGCCGAGGGCGCCAAGAGACCCAGTACTTC.

This chain connects TRBV7-9 to TRBJ2-2, with D maybe TRBD1 (5 bases). CDR3 length: 14 residues. CDR1 SEHNR and CDR2 FQNEAQ come from the germline V gene (reference sequence). V dropped 8 bases and J dropped 1 base, with 11 bases sitting between them. CDR3 in amino acids: CASRLRGNTGELFF. The CDR3 bases are TGTGCCAGCCGCCTAAGGGGGAACACCGGGGAGCTGTTTTTT.

The V and J genes are TRBV27 and TRBJ2-1; 7 bases match TRBD1. The CDR3 loop spans 17 amino acids. V was pared by 3 bases and J by 8 bases, with 16 bases of the junction left unmatched. Germline V gene lookup returns CDR1 MNHEY and CDR2 SMNVEV (reference sequence). CDR3 DNA sequence: TGTGCCAGCAGTTTTACGAGGGGGAGACAGGGCTCCCATGAGCAGTTCTTC. This encodes CASSFTRGRQGSHEQFF.

The rearrangement uses TRBV3-1 (or the pseudogene TRBV3-2) and TRBJ1-1; D remains ambiguous. Trimming shortened V by 6 bases and J by 1 base, and 9 bases separated the two germline ends. The CDR3 sequence is 13 residues long. The germline CDR1 and CDR2 sequences are LGHDT and YNNKEL (reference sequence). The CDR3 protein is CASRVAENTEAFF. The CDR3 DNA is TGTGCCAGCAGAGTGGCGGAGAACACTGAAGCTTTCTTT.

The V and J genes are TRBV4-3 and TRBJ1-5, with D unresolved. Germline V CDR1 and CDR2: LGHNA, YSLEER. CDR3 size: 14 residues. Trimming took off 1 base at V and 6 bases at J, with 10 bases between the two ends. CDR3 coding DNA: TGCGCCAGCAGCCAAGGGGAGGGATCTCAGCCCCAGCATTTT. Translated, it gives CASSQGEGSQPQHF.

This chain connects TRBV4-3 to TRBJ1-6; 7 nucleotides line up with TRBD1. CDR3 size: 18 residues. V shed 0 bases and J 1 base; nucleotides not matched to a gene: 6. Germline values: CDR1 LGHNA, CDR2 YSLEER. The DNA for the CDR3 is TGCGCCAGCAGCCAAGATAAGACAGGGTGGTCCTATAATTCACCCCTCCACTTT. Translation gives CASSQDKTGWSYNSPLHF.

In this sample, this clone turned up once. The chain couples TRBV25-1 to TRBJ1-2; 9 bases map to TRBD1. From germline, CDR1 is MGHDK and CDR2 SYGVNS. This CDR3 is built from 17 residues. V gave up 2 bases and J gave up 4 bases; unmatched junction bases: 11. The CDR3 nucleotides are TGTGCCAGCAGTGAACCGGGCGACAGGGGGACAATCTATGGCTACACCTTC. It codes for CASSEPGDRGTIYGYTF.

This clone was recorded only once. This chain links TRBV20-1 with TRBJ2-7, with a possible D match to TRBD1 (6 bases). V lost 2 bases to trimming and J lost 6 bases, with 8 bases between them. The CDR3 length is 11 residues. Germline CDR1 reads DFQATT; CDR2 reads SNEGSKA (reference sequence). CDR3 coding DNA: TGCAGTGCTAGAAGCAGGGGCGAGCAGTACTTC. Encoded protein: CSARSRGEQYF.